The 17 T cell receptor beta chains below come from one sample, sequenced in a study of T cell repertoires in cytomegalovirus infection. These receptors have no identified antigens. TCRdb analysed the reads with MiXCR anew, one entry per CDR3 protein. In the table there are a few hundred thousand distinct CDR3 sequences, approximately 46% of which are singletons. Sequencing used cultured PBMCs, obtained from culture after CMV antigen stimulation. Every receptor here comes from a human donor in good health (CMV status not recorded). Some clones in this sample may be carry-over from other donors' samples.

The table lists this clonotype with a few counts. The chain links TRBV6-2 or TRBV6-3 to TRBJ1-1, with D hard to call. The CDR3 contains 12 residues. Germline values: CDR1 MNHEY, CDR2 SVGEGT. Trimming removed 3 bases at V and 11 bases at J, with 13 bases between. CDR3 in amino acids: CASSYGILGAFF. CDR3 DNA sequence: TGTGCCAGCAGTTATGGGATCCTTGGGGCTTTCTTT.

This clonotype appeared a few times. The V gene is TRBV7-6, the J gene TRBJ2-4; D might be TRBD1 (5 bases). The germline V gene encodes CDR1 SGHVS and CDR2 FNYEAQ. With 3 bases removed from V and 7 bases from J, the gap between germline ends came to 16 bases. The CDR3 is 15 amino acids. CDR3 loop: CASSFYRQGFNIQYF. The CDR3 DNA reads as TGTGCCAGCAGCTTTTACAGGCAGGGTTTCAACATTCAGTACTTC.

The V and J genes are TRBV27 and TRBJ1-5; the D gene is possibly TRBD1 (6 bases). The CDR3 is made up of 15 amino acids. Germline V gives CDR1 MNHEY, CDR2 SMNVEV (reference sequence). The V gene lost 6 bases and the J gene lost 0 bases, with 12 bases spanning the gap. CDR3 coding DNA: TGTGCCAGCAGATACAGGGTTGATAGCAATCAGCCCCAGCATTTT. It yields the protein CASRYRVDSNQPQHF.

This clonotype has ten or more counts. CDR3 region: CASSLTHSSTTLAAQYF. The CDR3 DNA follows: TGTGCCAGCAGCTTAACACATTCGTCGACTACACTTGCGGCGCAGTATTTT. V usage is TRBV7-2 and J usage is TRBJ2-3, with D possibly matching TRBD2 (5 bases). The V gene lost 2 bases and the J gene lost 10 bases, with 25 bases spanning the gap. The CDR3 runs 17 residues. From germline, CDR1 is SGHTA and CDR2 FQGNSA.

CDR3 loop: CASSLSRGPTDTQYF. CDR3 coding DNA: TGTGCCAGCAGTTTATCGCGGGGGCCTACAGATACGCAGTATTTT. V is TRBV27 and J is TRBJ2-3, with a tentative D call TRBD2 (7 bases). Germline CDR1 and CDR2: MNHEY and SMNVEV (reference sequence). V lost 0 bases and J 3 bases, leaving 10 bases between the germline ends. This CDR3 spans 15 amino acids.

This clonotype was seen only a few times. DNA for the CDR3: TGTGCCATCAGTGACCACCGGGACAGGGTGACAGATACGCAGTATTTT. Protein: CAISDHRDRVTDTQYF. The chain links TRBV10-3 to TRBJ2-3; 9 nucleotides agree with TRBD1. The CDR3 consists of 16 residues. Germline CDR1 reads ENHRY; CDR2 reads SYGVKD. With 3 bases clipped from V and 3 bases from J, the junction kept 7 bases outside the gene matches.

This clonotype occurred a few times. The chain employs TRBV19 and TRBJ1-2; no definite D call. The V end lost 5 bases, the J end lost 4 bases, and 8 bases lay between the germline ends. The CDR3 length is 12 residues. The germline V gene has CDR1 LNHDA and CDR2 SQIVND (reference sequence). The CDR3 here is CASSRVRYGYTF. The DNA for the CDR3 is TGTGCCAGTAGTCGGGTGCGCTATGGCTACACCTTC.

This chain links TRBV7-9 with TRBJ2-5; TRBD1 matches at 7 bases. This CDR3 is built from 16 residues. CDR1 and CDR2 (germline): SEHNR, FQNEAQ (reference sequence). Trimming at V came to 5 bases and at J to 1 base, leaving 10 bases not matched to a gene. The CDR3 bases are TGTGCCAGCAGCCCCCACGTGGGGACAGCCCAAGAGACCCAGTACTTC. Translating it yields CASSPHVGTAQETQYF.

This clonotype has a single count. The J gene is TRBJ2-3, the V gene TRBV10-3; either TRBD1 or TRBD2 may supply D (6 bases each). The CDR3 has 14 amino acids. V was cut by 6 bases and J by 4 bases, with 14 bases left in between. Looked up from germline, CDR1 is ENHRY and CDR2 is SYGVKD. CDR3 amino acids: CAIRGLEGADTQYF. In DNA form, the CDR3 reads TGTGCCATCAGGGGATTGGAGGGGGCAGATACGCAGTATTTT.

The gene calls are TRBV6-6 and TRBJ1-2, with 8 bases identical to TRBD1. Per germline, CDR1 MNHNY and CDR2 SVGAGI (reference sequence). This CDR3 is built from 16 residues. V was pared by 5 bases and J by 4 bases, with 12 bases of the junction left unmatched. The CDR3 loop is CASSVDAGGRIYGYTF. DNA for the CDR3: TGTGCCAGCAGTGTAGATGCAGGGGGCAGGATCTATGGCTACACCTTC.

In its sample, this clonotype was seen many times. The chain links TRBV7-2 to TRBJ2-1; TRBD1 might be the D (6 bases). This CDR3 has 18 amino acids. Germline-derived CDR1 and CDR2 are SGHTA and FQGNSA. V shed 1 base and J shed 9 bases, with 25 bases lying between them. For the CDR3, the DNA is TGTGCCAGCAGCTTAGATTTGGGGCTGGAGAGGCAGGGGTCTGAGCAGTTCTTC. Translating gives CASSLDLGLERQGSEQFF.

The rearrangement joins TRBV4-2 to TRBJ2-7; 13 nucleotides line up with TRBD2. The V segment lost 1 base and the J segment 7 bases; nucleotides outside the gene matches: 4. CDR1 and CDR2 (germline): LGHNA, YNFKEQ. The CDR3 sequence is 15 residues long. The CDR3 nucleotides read TGTGCCAGCAGCCAAGTACTAGCGGGGGGGGTGGAGCAGTACTTC. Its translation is CASSQVLAGGVEQYF.

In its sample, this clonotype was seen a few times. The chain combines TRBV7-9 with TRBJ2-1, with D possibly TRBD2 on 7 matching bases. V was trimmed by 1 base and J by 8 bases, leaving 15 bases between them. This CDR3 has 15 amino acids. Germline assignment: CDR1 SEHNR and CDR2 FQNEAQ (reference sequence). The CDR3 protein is CASSLGGRGGDEQFF. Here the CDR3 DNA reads TGTGCCAGCAGCTTAGGAGGGCGAGGGGGGGATGAGCAGTTCTTC.

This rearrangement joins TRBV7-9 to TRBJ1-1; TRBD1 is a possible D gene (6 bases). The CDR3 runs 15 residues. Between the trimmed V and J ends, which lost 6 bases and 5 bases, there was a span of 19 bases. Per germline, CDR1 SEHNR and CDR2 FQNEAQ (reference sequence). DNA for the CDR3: TGTGCCAGCAGTAGGGCTACGGGGGCTTGGACTGAAGCTTTCTTT. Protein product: CASSRATGAWTEAFF.

For the CDR3, the DNA is TGCAGTGCTGGGACCGGGACAGGATATGGCTACACCTTC. It encodes CSAGTGTGYGYTF. The rearrangement links TRBV20-1 to TRBJ1-2, with 8 bases lining up with TRBD1. Germline V gene data show CDR1 as DFQATT and CDR2 as SNEGSKA (reference sequence). The length of the CDR3 is 13 residues. J lost 5 bases, V lost 5 bases, and 7 bases had no gene match.

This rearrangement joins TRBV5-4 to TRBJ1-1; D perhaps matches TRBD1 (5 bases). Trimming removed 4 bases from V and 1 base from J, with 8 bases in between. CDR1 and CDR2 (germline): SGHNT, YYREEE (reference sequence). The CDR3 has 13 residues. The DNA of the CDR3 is TGTGCCAGCAGCCTGGACACGAACACTGAAGCTTTCTTT. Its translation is CASSLDTNTEAFF.

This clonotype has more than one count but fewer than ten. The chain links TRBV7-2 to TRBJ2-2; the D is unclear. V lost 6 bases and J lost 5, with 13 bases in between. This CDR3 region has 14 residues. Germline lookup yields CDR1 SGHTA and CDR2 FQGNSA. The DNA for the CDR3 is TGTGCCAGCAGAATCCTCCTGGGAACCGGGGAGCTGTTTTTT. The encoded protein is CASRILLGTGELFF.